The entry below describes one TCR beta chain. This sample is drawn from a study of blood T cell repertoires in COVID-19. The wider study: The samples span acute and convalescent COVID-19 from the United States, Italy and Spain. Sources were T cells, B-cell-depleted T cells, or PBMCs; the material itself was cDNA or gDNA.

In the authors' methods: Estimation of nucleated cell counts was performed using reference gene primer amplification. This table comes from immunoSEQ multiplex PCR, and its TCRdb copy is limited to in-frame clones, with some not included. The DNA was the basis for D and trimming; V, J and clone size are from that table. The repertoire holds approximately 300,000 clones, with roughly nine tenths as singletons. Germline CDR1 reads LNHDA; CDR2 reads SQIVND (reference sequence). The CDR3 has 15 residues. The V segment lost 5 bases and the J segment 4 bases; nucleotides outside the gene matches: 7. The clonotype comes from a man aged 18 to 35 with active or convalescent COVID-19. The V and J genes are TRBV19 and TRBJ2-1, with 8 bases aligning to TRBD1. Sequenced material: peripheral blood. As DNA, the CDR3 is TGTGCCAGTAGTGCCCCGGGACAGGTTTACAATGAGCAGTTCTTC. It codes for CASSAPGQVYNEQFF. Complete variable domain (other parts from reference TRBV19 and TRBJ2-1): DGGITQSPKYLFRKEGQNVTLSCEQNLNHDAMYWYRQDPGQGLRLIYYSQIVNDFQKGDIAEGYSVSREKKESFPLTVTSAQKNPTAFYLCASSAPGQVYNEQFFGPGTRLTVL.